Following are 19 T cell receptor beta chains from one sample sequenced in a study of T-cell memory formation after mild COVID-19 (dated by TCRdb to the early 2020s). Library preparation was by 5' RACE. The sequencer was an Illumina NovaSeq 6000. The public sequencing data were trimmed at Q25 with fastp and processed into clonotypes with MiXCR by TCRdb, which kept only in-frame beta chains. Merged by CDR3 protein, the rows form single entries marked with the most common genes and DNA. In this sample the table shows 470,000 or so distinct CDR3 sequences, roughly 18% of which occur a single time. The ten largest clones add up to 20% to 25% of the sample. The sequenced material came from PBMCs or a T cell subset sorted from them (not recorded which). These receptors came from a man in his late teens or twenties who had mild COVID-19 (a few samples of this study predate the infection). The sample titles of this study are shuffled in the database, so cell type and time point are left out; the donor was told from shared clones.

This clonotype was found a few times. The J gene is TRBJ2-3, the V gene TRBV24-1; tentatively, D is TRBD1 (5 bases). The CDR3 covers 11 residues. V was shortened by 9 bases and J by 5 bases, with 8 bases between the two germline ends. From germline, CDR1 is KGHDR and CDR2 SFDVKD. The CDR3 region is CATGAGDTQYF. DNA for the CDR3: TGTGCCACCGGGGCCGGAGATACGCAGTATTTT.

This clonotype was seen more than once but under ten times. The chain's CDR3 is CASSLGQGGPGANVLTF. CDR3 in DNA: TGTGCCAGCAGCCTCGGACAGGGTGGTCCTGGGGCCAACGTCCTGACTTTC. The chain recombines TRBV11-1 with TRBJ2-6; 8 nucleotides agree with TRBD1. The CDR3 is made up of 17 amino acids. Germline values: CDR1 SGHAT, CDR2 FQDESV (reference sequence). J lost 2 bases, V lost 5 bases, and 8 bases had no gene match.

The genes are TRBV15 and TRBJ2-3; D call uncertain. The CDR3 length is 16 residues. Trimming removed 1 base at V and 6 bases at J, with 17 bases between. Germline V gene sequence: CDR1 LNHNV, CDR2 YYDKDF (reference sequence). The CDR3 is CATSRAVTESADTQYF. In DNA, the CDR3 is TGTGCCACCAGCAGAGCGGTTACAGAATCCGCGGATACGCAGTATTTT.

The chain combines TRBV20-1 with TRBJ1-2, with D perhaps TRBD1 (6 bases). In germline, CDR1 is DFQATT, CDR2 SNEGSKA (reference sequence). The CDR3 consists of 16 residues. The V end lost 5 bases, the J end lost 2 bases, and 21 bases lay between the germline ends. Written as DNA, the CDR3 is TGCAGTGCTCTGCCCCCCGTGACAGGAGTCAACTATGGCTACACCTTC. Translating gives CSALPPVTGVNYGYTF.

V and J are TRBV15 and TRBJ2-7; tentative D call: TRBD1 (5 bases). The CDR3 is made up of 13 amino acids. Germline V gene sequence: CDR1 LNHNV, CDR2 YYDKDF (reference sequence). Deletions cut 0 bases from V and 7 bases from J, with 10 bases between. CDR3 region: CATSRDQGREQYF. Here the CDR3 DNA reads TGTGCCACCAGCAGAGATCAGGGCCGGGAGCAGTACTTC.

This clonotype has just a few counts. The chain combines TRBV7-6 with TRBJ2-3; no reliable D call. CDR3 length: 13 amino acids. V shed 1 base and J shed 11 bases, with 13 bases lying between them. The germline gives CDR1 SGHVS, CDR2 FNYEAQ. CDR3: CASSLGPEIEQYF. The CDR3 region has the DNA TGTGCCAGCAGCTTAGGACCCGAGATAGAGCAGTATTTT.

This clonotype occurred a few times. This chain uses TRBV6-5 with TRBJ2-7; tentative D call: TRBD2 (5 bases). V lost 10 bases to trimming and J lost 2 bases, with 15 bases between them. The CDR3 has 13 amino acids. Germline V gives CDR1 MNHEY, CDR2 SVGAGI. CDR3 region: CATKSPGTYEQYV. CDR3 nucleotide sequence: TGTGCCACCAAAAGCCCGGGAACCTACGAGCAGTACGTC.

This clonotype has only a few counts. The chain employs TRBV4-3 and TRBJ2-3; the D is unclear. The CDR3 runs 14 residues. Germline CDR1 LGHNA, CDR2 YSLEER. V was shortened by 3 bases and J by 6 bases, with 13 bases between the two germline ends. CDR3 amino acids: CASSHNPVRDTQYF. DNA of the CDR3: TGCGCCAGCAGCCACAACCCCGTCAGGGATACGCAGTATTTT.

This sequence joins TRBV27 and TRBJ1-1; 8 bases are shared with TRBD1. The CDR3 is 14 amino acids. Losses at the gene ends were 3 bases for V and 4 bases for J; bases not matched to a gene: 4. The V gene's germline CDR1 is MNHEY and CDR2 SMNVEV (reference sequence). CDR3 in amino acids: CASSLRQGPTEAFF. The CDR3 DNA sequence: TGTGCCAGCAGTTTGAGACAGGGGCCCACTGAAGCTTTCTTT.

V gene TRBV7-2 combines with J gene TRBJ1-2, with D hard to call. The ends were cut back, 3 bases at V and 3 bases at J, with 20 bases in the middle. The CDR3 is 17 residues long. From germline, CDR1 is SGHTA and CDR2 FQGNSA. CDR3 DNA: TGTGCCAGCAGCTTCGGCCCTCGGGGTAACGGCGACTATGGCTACACCTTC. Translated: CASSFGPRGNGDYGYTF.

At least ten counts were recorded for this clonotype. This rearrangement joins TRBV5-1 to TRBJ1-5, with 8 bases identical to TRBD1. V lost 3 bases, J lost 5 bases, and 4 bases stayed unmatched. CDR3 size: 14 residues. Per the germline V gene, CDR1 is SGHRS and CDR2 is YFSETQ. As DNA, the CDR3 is TGCGCCAGCAGCTCAGGACAGGGAGATCAGCCCCAGCATTTT. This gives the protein CASSSGQGDQPQHF.

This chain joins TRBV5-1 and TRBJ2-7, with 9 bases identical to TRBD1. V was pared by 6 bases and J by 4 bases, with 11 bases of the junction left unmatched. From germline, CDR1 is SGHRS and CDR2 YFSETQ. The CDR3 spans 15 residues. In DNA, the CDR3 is TGCGCCAGCACTGGAGGGGGACAGGGTCGTTACGAGCAGTACTTC. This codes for CASTGGGQGRYEQYF.

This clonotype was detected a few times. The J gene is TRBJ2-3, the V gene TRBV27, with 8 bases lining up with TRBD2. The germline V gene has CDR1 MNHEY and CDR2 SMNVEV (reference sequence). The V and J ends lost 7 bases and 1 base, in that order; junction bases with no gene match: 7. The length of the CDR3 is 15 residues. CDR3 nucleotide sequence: TGTGCCAGCAACCCTAGCGGGCGTCGCACAGATACGCAGTATTTT. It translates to CASNPSGRRTDTQYF.

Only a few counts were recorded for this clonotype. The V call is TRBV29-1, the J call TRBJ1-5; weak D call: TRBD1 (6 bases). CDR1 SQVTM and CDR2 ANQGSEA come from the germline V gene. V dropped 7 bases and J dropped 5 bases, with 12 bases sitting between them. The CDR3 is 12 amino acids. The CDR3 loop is CSAQEGDQPQHF. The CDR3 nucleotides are TGCAGCGCACAGGAGGGGGATCAGCCCCAGCATTTT.

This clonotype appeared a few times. In nucleotides, the CDR3 is TGTGCCAGCAGCCAGTTCAGGGGACTCACTGAAGCTTTCTTT. Translating it yields CASSQFRGLTEAFF. The V call is TRBV3-1, the J call TRBJ1-1; maybe TRBD1 (6 bases). V was shortened by 3 bases and J by 4 bases, with 12 bases between the two germline ends. From germline, CDR1 is LGHDT and CDR2 YNNKEL (reference sequence). The CDR3 runs 14 residues.

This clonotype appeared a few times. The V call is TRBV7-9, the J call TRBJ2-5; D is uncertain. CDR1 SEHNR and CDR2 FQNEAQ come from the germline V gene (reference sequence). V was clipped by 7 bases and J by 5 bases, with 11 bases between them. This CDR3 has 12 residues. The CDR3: CASTPIMETQYF. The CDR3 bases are TGTGCCAGCACCCCTATAATGGAGACCCAGTACTTC.

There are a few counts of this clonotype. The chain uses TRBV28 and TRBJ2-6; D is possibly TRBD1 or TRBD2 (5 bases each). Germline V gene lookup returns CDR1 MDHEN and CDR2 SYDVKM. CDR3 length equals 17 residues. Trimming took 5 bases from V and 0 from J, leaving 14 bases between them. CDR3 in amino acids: CASSHRDAGSGANVLTF. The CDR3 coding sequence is TGTGCCAGCAGTCACCGGGACGCCGGCTCTGGGGCCAACGTCCTGACTTTC.

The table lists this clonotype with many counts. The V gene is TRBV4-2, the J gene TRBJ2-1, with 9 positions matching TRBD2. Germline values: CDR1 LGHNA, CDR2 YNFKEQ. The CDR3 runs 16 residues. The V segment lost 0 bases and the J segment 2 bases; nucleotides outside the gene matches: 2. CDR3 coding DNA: TGTGCCAGCAGCCAAGACGGCGGGGGGGCCTACAATGAGCAGTTCTTC. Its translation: CASSQDGGGAYNEQFF.

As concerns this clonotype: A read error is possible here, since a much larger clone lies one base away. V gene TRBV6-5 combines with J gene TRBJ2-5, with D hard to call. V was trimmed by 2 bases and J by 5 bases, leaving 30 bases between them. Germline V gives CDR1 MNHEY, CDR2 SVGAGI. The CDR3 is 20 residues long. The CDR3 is CASSYPNPVSHLVVAETQYF. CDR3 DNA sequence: TGTGCCAGCAGTTACCCAAACCCAGTATCTCACTTAGTGGTTGCGGAGACCCAGTACTTC.